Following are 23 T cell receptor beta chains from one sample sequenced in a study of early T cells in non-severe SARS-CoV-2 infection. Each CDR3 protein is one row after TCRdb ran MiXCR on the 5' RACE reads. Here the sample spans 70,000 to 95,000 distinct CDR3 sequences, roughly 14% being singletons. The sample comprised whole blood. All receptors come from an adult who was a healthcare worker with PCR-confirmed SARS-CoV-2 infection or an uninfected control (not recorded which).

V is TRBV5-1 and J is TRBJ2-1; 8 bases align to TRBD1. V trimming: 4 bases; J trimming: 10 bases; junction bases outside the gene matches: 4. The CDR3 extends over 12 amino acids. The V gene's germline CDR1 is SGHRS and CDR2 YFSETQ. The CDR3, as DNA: TGCGCCAGCAGCCAACAGGGGGGCGAGCAGTTCTTC. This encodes CASSQQGGEQFF.

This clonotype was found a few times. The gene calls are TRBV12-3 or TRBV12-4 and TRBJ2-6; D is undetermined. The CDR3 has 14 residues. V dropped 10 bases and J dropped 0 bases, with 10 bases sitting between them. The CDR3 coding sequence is TGTGCCATCCCGGCCATCTCTGGGGCCAACGTCCTGACTTTC. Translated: CAIPAISGANVLTF.

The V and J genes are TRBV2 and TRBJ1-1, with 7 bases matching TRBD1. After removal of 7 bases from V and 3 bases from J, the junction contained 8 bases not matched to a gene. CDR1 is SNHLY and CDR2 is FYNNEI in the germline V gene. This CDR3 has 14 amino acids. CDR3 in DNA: TGTGCCAGCACCCGAGACAGGGAACACACTGAAGCTTTCTTT. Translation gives CASTRDREHTEAFF.

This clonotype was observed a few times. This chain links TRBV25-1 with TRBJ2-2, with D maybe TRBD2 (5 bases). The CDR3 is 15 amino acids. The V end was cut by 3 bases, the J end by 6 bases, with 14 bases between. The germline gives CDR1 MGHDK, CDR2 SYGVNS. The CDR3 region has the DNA TGTGCCAGCAGTGAGAGTACCGTCGGGGCCGGGGAGCTGTTTTTT. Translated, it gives CASSESTVGAGELFF.

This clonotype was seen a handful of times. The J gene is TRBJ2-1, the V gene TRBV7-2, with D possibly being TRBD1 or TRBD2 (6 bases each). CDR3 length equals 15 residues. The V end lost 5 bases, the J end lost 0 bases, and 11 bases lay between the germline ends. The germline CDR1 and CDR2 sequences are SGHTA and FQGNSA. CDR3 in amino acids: CASSPGGRSYNEQFF. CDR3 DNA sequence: TGTGCCAGCAGCCCCGGGGGCCGCTCCTACAATGAGCAGTTCTTC.

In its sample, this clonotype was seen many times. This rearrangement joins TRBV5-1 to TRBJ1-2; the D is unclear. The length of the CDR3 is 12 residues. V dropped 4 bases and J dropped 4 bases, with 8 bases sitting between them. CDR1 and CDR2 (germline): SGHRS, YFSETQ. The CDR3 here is CASSQDVYGYTF. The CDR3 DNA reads TGCGCCAGCAGCCAGGACGTCTATGGCTACACCTTC.

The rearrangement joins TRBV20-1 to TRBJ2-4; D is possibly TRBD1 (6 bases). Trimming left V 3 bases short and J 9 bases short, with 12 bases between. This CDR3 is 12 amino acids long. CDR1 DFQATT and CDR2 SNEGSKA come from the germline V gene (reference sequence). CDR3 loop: CSASTGTSIQYF. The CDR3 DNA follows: TGCAGTGCTAGTACAGGGACAAGCATTCAGTACTTC.

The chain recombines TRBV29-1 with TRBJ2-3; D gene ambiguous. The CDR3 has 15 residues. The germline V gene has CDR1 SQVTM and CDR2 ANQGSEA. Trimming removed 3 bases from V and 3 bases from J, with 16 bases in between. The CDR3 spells CSVDVRQEGTDTQYF. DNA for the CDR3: TGCAGCGTTGATGTCCGCCAGGAAGGGACAGATACGCAGTATTTT.

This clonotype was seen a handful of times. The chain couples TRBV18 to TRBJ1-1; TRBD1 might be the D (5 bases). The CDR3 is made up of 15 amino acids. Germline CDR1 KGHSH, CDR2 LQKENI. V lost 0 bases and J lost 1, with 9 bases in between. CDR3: CASSPPWGKNTEAFF. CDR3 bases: TGTGCCAGCTCACCACCGTGGGGCAAGAACACTGAAGCTTTCTTT.

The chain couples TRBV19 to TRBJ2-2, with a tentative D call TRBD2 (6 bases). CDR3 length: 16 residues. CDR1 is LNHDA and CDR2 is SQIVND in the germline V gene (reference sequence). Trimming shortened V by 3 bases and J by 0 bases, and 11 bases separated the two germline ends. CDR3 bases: TGTGCCAGTAGTATCAATTGGGGGGCGAACACCGGGGAGCTGTTTTTT. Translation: CASSINWGANTGELFF.

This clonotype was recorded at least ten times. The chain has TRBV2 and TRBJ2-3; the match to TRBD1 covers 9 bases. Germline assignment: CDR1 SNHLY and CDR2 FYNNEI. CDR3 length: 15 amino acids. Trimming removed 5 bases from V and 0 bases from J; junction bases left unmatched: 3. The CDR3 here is CASSKDRGSTDTQYF. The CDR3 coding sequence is TGTGCCAGCAGTAAGGACAGGGGAAGCACAGATACGCAGTATTTT.

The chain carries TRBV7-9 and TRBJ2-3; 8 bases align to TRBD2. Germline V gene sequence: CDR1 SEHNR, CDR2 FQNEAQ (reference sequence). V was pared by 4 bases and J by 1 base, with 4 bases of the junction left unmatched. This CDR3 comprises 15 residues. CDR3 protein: CASSSKRGRTDTQYF. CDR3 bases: TGTGCCAGCAGCTCGAAGCGGGGGCGCACAGATACGCAGTATTTT.

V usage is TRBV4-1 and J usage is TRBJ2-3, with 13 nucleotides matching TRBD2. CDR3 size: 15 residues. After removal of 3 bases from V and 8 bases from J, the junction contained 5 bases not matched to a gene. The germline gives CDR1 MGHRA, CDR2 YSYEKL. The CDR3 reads CASSQGLAGRGTQYF. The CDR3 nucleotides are TGCGCCAGCAGCCAGGGACTAGCGGGGAGGGGTACGCAGTATTTT.

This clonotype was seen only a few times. The CDR3 protein is CASSLMDSGAVFEQFF. For the CDR3, the DNA is TGTGCCAGCAGCTTAATGGATAGCGGGGCGGTTTTTGAGCAGTTCTTC. V and J are TRBV11-2 and TRBJ2-1; 8 positions agree with TRBD2. This CDR3 comprises 16 residues. Germline CDR1 and CDR2: SGHAT and FQNNGV. J gave up 9 bases and V 2 bases, and 12 bases lay outside the gene matches.

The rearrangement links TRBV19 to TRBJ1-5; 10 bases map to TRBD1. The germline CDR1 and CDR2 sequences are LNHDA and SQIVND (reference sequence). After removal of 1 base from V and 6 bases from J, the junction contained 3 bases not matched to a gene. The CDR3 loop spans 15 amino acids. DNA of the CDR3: TGTGCCAGTAGTATAGGCGGACAGGGGGTTCAGCCCCAGCATTTT. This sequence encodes CASSIGGQGVQPQHF. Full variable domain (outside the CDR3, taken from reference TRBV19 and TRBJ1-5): DGGITQSPKYLFRKEGQNVTLSCEQNLNHDAMYWYRQDPGQGLRLIYYSQIVNDFQKGDIAEGYSVSREKKESFPLTVTSAQKNPTAFYLCASSIGGQGVQPQHFGDGTRLSIL.

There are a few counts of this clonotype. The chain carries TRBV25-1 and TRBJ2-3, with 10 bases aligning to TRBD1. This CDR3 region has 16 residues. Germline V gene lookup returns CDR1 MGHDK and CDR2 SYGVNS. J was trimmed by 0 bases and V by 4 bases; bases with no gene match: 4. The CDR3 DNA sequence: TGTGCCAGCAGTGTGCGACAGGGGGCTAGCACAGATACGCAGTATTTT. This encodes CASSVRQGASTDTQYF.

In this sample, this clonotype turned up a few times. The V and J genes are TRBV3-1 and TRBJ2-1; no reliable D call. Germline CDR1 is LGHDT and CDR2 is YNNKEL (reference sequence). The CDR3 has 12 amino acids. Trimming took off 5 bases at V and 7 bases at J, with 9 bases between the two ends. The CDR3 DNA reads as TGTGCCAGCAGCACCATTGGTAATGAGCAGTTCTTC. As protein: CASSTIGNEQFF.

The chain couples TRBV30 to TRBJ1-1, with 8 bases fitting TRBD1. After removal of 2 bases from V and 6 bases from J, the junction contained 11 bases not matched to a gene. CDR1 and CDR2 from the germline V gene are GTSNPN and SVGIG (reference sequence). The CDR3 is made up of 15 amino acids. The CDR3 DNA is TGTGCCTGGAGTAAGTGGCAGGGGGCTAAGGCTGAAGCTTTCTTT. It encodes CAWSKWQGAKAEAFF. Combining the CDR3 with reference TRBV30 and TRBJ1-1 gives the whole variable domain SQTIHQWPATLVQPVGSPLSLECTVEGTSNPNLYWYRQAAGRGLQLLFYSVGIGQISSEVPQNLSASRPQDRQFILSSKKLLLSDSGFYLCAWSKWQGAKAEAFFGQGTRLTVV.

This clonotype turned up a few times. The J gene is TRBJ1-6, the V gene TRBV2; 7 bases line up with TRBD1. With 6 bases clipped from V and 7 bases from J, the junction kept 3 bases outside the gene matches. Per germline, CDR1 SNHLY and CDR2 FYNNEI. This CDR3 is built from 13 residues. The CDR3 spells CASRGQFNSPLHF. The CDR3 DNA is TGTGCCAGCAGGGGACAGTTCAATTCACCCCTCCACTTT.

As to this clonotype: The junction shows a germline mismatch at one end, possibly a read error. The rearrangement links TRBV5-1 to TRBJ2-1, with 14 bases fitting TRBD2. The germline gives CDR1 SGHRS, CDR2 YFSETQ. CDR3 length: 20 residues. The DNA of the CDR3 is TGTGCCAGCAGCTTCGGACTAGCGGGGGGCCTTCACAGCTCCTACAATGAGCAGTTCTTC. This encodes CASSFGLAGGLHSSYNEQFF. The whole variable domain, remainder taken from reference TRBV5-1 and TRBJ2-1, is KAGVTQTPRYLIKTRGQQVTLSCSPISGHRSVSWYQQTPGQGLQFLFEYFSETQRNKGNFPGRFSGRQFSNSRSEMNVSTLELGDSALYLCASSFGLAGGLHSSYNEQFFGPGTRLTVL.

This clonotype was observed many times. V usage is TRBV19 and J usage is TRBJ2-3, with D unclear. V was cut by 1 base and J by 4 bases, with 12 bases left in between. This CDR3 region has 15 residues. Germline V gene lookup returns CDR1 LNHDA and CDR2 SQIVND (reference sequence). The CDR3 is CASSIVESAADTQYF. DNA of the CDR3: TGTGCCAGTAGTATAGTCGAGTCGGCGGCAGATACGCAGTATTTT.

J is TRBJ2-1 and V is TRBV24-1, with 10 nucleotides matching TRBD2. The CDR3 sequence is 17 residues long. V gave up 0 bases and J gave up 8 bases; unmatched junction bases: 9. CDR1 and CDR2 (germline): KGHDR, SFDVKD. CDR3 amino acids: CATSDLPSGGALDEQFF. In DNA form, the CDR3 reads TGTGCCACCAGTGATTTGCCAAGCGGGGGGGCCCTGGATGAGCAGTTCTTC.

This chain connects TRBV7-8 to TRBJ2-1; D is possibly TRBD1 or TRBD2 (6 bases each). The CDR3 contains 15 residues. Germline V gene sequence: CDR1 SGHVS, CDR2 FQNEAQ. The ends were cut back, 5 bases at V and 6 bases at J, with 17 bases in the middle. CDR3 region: CASSPLRGRGNEQFF. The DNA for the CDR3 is TGTGCCAGCAGCCCGCTCCGGGGGCGCGGCAATGAGCAGTTCTTC.